The clone carrying this T cell receptor beta chain was picked up a small number of times. Per the original methods: By means of reference gene primer amplification, nucleated cell counts were estimated. TCRdb's table, derived via immunoSEQ multiplex PCR, lists solely in-frame clones and lacks some. V, J and clone size were drawn from that table, and D and trimming were deduced from the DNA. The sample holds about 170,000 clones, approximately 84% seen once. This sample was included in a study of blood T cell repertoires in COVID-19. Study context: Both acute and convalescent COVID-19 samples were obtained from the United States, Italy and Spain. PBMCs, B-cell-depleted T cells, or T cells provided the cDNA or gDNA that made up the material.

The CDR3 runs to 15 residues. CDR1 is KGHSH, CDR2 LQKENI, per germline. Between the trimmed V and J ends, which lost 3 bases and 0 bases, there was a span of 9 bases. The specimen sequenced was peripheral blood. The gene calls are TRBV18 and TRBJ1-3; D may be TRBD1 (5 bases). The source of this sequence is a man between 40 and 49 years old who had recovered from COVID-19. The DNA of the CDR3 is TGTGCCAGCTCACCTCAAGGGGCCTCTGGAAACACCATATATTTT. The encoded protein is CASSPQGASGNTIYF.